The 5 T cell receptor beta chains in this list originate from one sample, sequenced in a study of post-analysis software for immune sequencing data (dated by TCRdb to the mid-2010s). The research as a whole found: Roughly 5 TRBV segments, including TRBV5-6, TRBV5-1 and TRBV20-1, were significantly more frequent in patients than controls.

Library preparation used PCR. The sequencer was an Illumina HiSeq 2500. Unique molecular identifiers were incorporated into TCR beta cDNA libraries to reduce PCR and sequencing biases. TCRdb passed the public sequencing reads through fastp at Q25 and MiXCR, retaining productive beta sequences. Entries that share a CDR3 protein sequence are merged under the most common genes and DNA. The sample yields approximately 690,000 distinct CDR3 sequences; 59% were counted once. The top ten hold around 11% of the sample. Antigen specificity for these receptors is unknown. Sequencing was performed on blood. The receptors derive from a girl aged 2 to 9 with multiple sclerosis.

The table lists this clonotype with a few counts. The chain joins TRBV5-1 to TRBJ2-7; 10 bases are a match to TRBD2. V shed 3 bases and J 6 bases; nucleotides not matched to a gene: 12. Germline loops: CDR1 SGHRS, CDR2 YFSETQ. The CDR3 consists of 16 residues. CDR3 protein: CASSWDQREGPGEQYF. The CDR3 nucleotides are TGCGCCAGCAGCTGGGATCAGCGGGAGGGCCCCGGCGAGCAGTACTTC.

In this sample, this clonotype turned up once. V is TRBV25-1 and J is TRBJ2-1; D possibly corresponds to TRBD2 (5 bases). V was cut by 6 bases and J by 10 bases, with 19 bases left in between. This CDR3 comprises 14 residues. Germline loops: CDR1 MGHDK, CDR2 SYGVNS. CDR3: CASSSELGLREQFF. The CDR3 DNA reads as TGTGCCAGCAGCAGTGAGCTCGGACTCCGCGAGCAGTTCTTC.

A few counts support this clonotype. The CDR3 DNA reads TGTGCCAGCAGCTTAGTCCCTAGCGGGGGCACAGATACGCAGTATTTT. Encoded protein: CASSLVPSGGTDTQYF. The V gene is TRBV7-2, the J gene TRBJ2-3; 9 positions agree with TRBD2. From germline, CDR1 is SGHTA and CDR2 FQGNSA. Trimming cost V 1 base and J 1 base; bases outside gene matches: 3. The CDR3 has 16 residues.

V is TRBV20-1 and J is TRBJ2-1; TRBD1 might be the D (7 bases). Germline values: CDR1 DFQATT, CDR2 SNEGSKA (reference sequence). This CDR3 has 14 residues. With 0 bases removed from V and 4 bases from J, the gap between germline ends came to 10 bases. CDR3 sequence: CSAREAGGYNEQFF. The CDR3 DNA reads TGCAGTGCTAGAGAGGCAGGGGGGTACAATGAGCAGTTCTTC.

This chain uses TRBV10-1 with TRBJ2-1; D unresolved. The germline CDR1 and CDR2 sequences are WNHNN and SYGVQD (reference sequence). The V and J ends lost 4 bases and 0 bases respectively, with 13 bases between them. The length of the CDR3 is 16 residues. CDR3: CASSVSPVSSYNEQFF. DNA for the CDR3: TGCGCCAGCAGTGTATCCCCCGTGAGCTCCTACAATGAGCAGTTCTTC.